Each of the 26 T cell receptor beta chains below was sequenced from the same sample in a study of long-term antiretroviral therapy in people with HIV. Investigators performed immunoSEQ version v3.0 at survey level. Assay used: immunoSEQ multiplex PCR; TCRdb lists only in-frame clones, some missing. The profile shows more than 20,000 clones, about 80% of them singletons. The input for sequencing was unsorted PBMCs, taken 0.5 years after starting antiretroviral therapy. Every receptor here comes from a man aged 18 to 30 with HIV.

The chain employs TRBV19 and TRBJ2-7; perhaps TRBD1 as D (5 bases). Germline CDR1 and CDR2: LNHDA and SQIVND (reference sequence). V lost 7 bases and J 2 bases, leaving 18 bases between the germline ends. The CDR3 is 15 residues long. The CDR3: CASTFNWGPAYEQYF. The DNA of the CDR3 is TGTGCCAGTACCTTCAACTGGGGCCCCGCCTACGAGCAGTACTTC.

This clone was counted once. The V gene is TRBV14, the J gene TRBJ1-2; D is undetermined. The V gene's germline CDR1 is SGHDN and CDR2 FVKESK. Trimming stripped 0 bases from V and 2 bases from J, with 7 bases between. The CDR3 contains 14 residues. The CDR3 bases are TGTGCCAGCAGCCAAGATAGGAAGAACTATGGCTACACCTTC. Encoded protein: CASSQDRKNYGYTF.

The rearrangement uses TRBV27 and TRBJ1-1; the D gene is possibly TRBD1 (6 bases). In germline, CDR1 is MNHEY, CDR2 SMNVEV (reference sequence). The CDR3 runs 13 residues. Trimming pared 4 bases from V and 2 bases from J, leaving 8 bases between. CDR3 region: CASSWTVNTEAFF. CDR3 nucleotide sequence: TGTGCCAGCAGTTGGACAGTCAACACTGAAGCTTTCTTT.

The chain uses TRBV28 and TRBJ1-6, with D tentatively TRBD1 (5 bases). CDR1 and CDR2 from the germline V gene are MDHEN and SYDVKM. V was cut by 2 bases and J by 9 bases, with 8 bases left in between. The CDR3 is made up of 13 amino acids. The CDR3 bases are TGTGCCAGCAGTTTACAGGGAGGTTCACCCCTCCACTTT. It codes for CASSLQGGSPLHF. Full variable domain (missing parts from reference TRBV28 and TRBJ1-6): DVKVTQSSRYLVKRTGEKVFLECVQDMDHENMFWYRQDPGLGLRLIYFSYDVKMKEKGDIPEGYSVSREKKERFSLILESASTNQTSMYLCASSLQGGSPLHFGNGTRLTVT.

V usage is TRBV9 and J usage is TRBJ2-5; D may be TRBD2 (6 bases). CDR1 is SGDLS, CDR2 YYNGEE, per germline. V gave up 2 bases and J gave up 2 bases, with 10 bases separating them. The CDR3 length is 14 residues. The CDR3 nucleotides read TGTGCCAGCAGCGTTGGGACTGTGCAAGAGACCCAGTACTTC. Protein: CASSVGTVQETQYF.

The rearrangement uses TRBV19 and TRBJ1-1; tentatively, D is TRBD1 (5 bases). The CDR3 length is 16 residues. Germline CDR1 reads LNHDA; CDR2 reads SQIVND (reference sequence). The V gene lost 4 bases and the J gene lost 2 bases, with 17 bases spanning the gap. CDR3 DNA: TGTGCCAGTAGTACCCACGACAGATCCCAAAACACTGAAGCTTTCTTT. It translates to CASSTHDRSQNTEAFF.

The CDR3 region has the DNA TGTGCCAGCAGCGTGTACGGGGGGGAAGGAAACACCATATATTTT. Its translation is CASSVYGGEGNTIYF. This chain uses TRBV9 with TRBJ1-3, with a weak D call TRBD1 (5 bases). Trimming stripped 2 bases from V and 4 bases from J, with 13 bases between. Germline assignment: CDR1 SGDLS and CDR2 YYNGEE. This CDR3 contains 15 residues.

This rearrangement joins TRBV5-1 to TRBJ1-5; maybe TRBD1 (5 bases). With 1 base removed from V and 5 bases from J, the gap between germline ends came to 19 bases. Germline V gene sequence: CDR1 SGHRS, CDR2 YFSETQ. CDR3 size: 17 residues. The chain's CDR3 is CASSLRGLRQGDQPQHF. CDR3 DNA sequence: TGCGCCAGCAGCTTGAGAGGTCTTCGGCAAGGGGATCAGCCCCAGCATTTT.

This clone was found a few times. The chain employs TRBV4-3 and TRBJ2-1, with TRBD2 matching 12 bases. The CDR3 length is 16 residues. Germline V gene lookup returns CDR1 LGHNA and CDR2 YSLEER. With 2 bases clipped from V and 8 bases from J, the junction kept 7 bases outside the gene matches. CDR3 sequence (DNA): TGCGCCAGCAGCCAAAGGGCTAGCGGGGGGGCAGATGAGCAGTTCTTC. It yields the protein CASSQRASGGADEQFF.

The chain employs TRBV9 and TRBJ2-7; D might be TRBD2 (5 bases). The germline V gene has CDR1 SGDLS and CDR2 YYNGEE. V was cut by 3 bases and J by 8 bases, with 18 bases left in between. The CDR3 is made up of 14 amino acids. CDR3 sequence reads: CASSGRAVRVQQYF. For the CDR3, the DNA is TGTGCCAGCAGCGGGCGAGCGGTCCGGGTGCAGCAGTACTTC. Full variable domain (remainder filled in from reference TRBV9 and TRBJ2-7): DSGVTQTPKHLITATGQRVTLRCSPRSGDLSVYWYQQSLDQGLQFLIQYYNGEERAKGNILERFSAQQFPDLHSELNLSSLELGDSALYFCASSGRAVRVQQYFGPGTRLTVT.

The J gene is TRBJ1-1, the V gene TRBV30; D gene ambiguous. V lost 4 bases and J lost 14, with 20 bases in between. Germline CDR1 reads GTSNPN; CDR2 reads SVGIG (reference sequence). The CDR3 runs 12 residues. CDR3 nucleotide sequence: TGTGCCTGGACTCTGGATTCCGGAACCGTGTTCTTT. Its translation: CAWTLDSGTVFF.

This chain's CDR3 is CASSKLAGVTDTQYF. CDR3 nucleotides: TGTGCCAGCAGTAAACTAGCGGGAGTCACAGATACGCAGTATTTT. The chain has TRBV27 and TRBJ2-3; 11 bases match TRBD2. The CDR3 is 15 amino acids. With V trimmed by 5 bases and J by 2 bases, 3 bases remained unmatched. CDR1 is MNHEY, CDR2 SMNVEV, per germline (reference sequence).

This sequence joins TRBV6-1 and TRBJ1-5; D gene unclear. The CDR3 has 13 residues. Looked up from germline, CDR1 is MNHNS and CDR2 is SASEGT. V was pared by 4 bases and J by 4 bases, with 8 bases between. DNA of the CDR3: TGTGCCAGCAGTGTAGGGCAGAATCAGCCCCAGCATTTT. It translates to CASSVGQNQPQHF.

The V gene is TRBV27, the J gene TRBJ2-7; D remains unclear. The CDR3 loop spans 12 amino acids. With 2 bases removed from V and 6 bases from J, the gap between germline ends came to 8 bases. Germline V lookup: CDR1 MNHEY, CDR2 SMNVEV (reference sequence). The CDR3 reads CASSLGMGEQYF. The CDR3 region has the DNA TGTGCCAGCAGTTTAGGGATGGGCGAGCAGTACTTC.

This chain links TRBV7-6 with TRBJ1-1; weak D call: TRBD1 (5 bases). V was clipped by 5 bases and J by 11 bases, with 18 bases between them. The CDR3 loop spans 13 amino acids. From germline, CDR1 is SGHVS and CDR2 FNYEAQ. In DNA form, the CDR3 reads TGTGCCAGCAGCCCCTCCCCTAGGGGCGACGCTTTCTTT. Its translation: CASSPSPRGDAFF.

The V call is TRBV7-2, the J call TRBJ2-3; no firm D call. The CDR3 runs to 12 residues. CDR1 and CDR2 from the germline V gene are SGHTA and FQGNSA. Deletions cut 5 bases from V and 5 bases from J, with 8 bases between. The CDR3: CASSRLRDTQYF. The CDR3 DNA reads TGTGCCAGCAGCCGCCTACGAGATACGCAGTATTTT. Using reference TRBV7-2 and TRBJ2-3 for the parts outside the CDR3, the full variable domain is GAGVSQSPSNKVTEKGKDVELRCDPISGHTALYWYRQSLGQGLEFLIYFQGNSAPDKSGLPSDRFSAERTGGSVSTLTIQRTQQEDSAVYLCASSRLRDTQYFGPGTRLTVL.

The genes are TRBV7-3 and TRBJ2-2; weak D call: TRBD1 (5 bases). With 7 bases removed from V and 1 base from J, the gap between germline ends came to 10 bases. CDR3 size: 14 residues. CDR1 is SGHTA, CDR2 FQGTGA, per germline. CDR3 bases: TGTGCCAGCACCCCCGGACAGAACACCGGGGAGCTGTTTTTT. The encoded protein is CASTPGQNTGELFF.

J is TRBJ2-7 and V is TRBV29-1; D unclear. Germline V gene sequence: CDR1 SQVTM, CDR2 ANQGSEA. The germline V and J ends were trimmed by 4 bases and 2 bases, with 9 bases remaining between them. This CDR3 spans 12 amino acids. The CDR3 here is CSVVDGTYEQYF. CDR3 DNA sequence: TGCAGCGTTGTGGACGGTACCTACGAGCAGTACTTC.

This chain joins TRBV4-3 and TRBJ2-1; TRBD2 agrees at 10 bases. V gave up 0 bases and J gave up 6 bases; unmatched junction bases: 11. The CDR3 totals 18 residues. CDR1 is LGHNA and CDR2 is YSLEER in the germline V gene. DNA for the CDR3: TGCGCCAGCAGCCAAGATGGGCTAGCGGGAGTTATCGGCAATGAGCAGTTCTTC. This encodes CASSQDGLAGVIGNEQFF.

The rearrangement links TRBV28 to TRBJ1-3; TRBD1 matches at 10 bases. The CDR3 sequence is 16 residues long. Germline V gene sequence: CDR1 MDHEN, CDR2 SYDVKM. J gave up 4 bases and V 5 bases, and 8 bases lay outside the gene matches. The CDR3 DNA reads TGTGCCAGCAGTCCGCAGCCGGGACAGGGGGGAAACACCATATATTTT. Its translation is CASSPQPGQGGNTIYF.

This sequence joins TRBV4-3 and TRBJ1-6; D is ambiguous. This CDR3 region has 13 residues. V shed 0 bases and J shed 6 bases, with 3 bases lying between them. Germline V gene lookup returns CDR1 LGHNA and CDR2 YSLEER. In DNA, the CDR3 is TGCGCCAGCAGCCAAGATATTAATTCACCCCTCCACTTT. Residues: CASSQDINSPLHF.

This chain links TRBV27 with TRBJ2-7, with D perhaps matching TRBD1 (6 bases). Germline values: CDR1 MNHEY, CDR2 SMNVEV (reference sequence). Trimming cost V 5 bases and J 7 bases, with 12 bases left between them. This CDR3 has 12 amino acids. CDR3 nucleotide sequence: TGTGCCAGCAGTGCAGGGGACCGGGAGCAGTACTTC. This translates into CASSAGDREQYF.

The J gene is TRBJ2-7, the V gene TRBV28; possible D gene TRBD1, 6 bases. This CDR3 is built from 14 residues. Germline-derived CDR1 and CDR2 are MDHEN and SYDVKM. Between the trimmed V and J ends, which lost 5 bases and 7 bases, there was a span of 18 bases. The CDR3: CASSITGTPGEQYF. The CDR3 bases are TGTGCCAGCAGTATCACCGGGACACCAGGGGAGCAGTACTTC.

The chain carries TRBV10-3 and TRBJ2-2; tentatively, D is TRBD1 (7 bases). V was shortened by 0 bases and J by 6 bases, with 23 bases between the two germline ends. Looked up from germline, CDR1 is ENHRY and CDR2 is SYGVKD. The CDR3 loop spans 19 amino acids. The DNA for the CDR3 is TGTGCCATCAGTGAGTCGACTCGGGGGACAGTCCTCCCGTCCGGGGAGCTGTTTTTT. This sequence encodes CAISESTRGTVLPSGELFF.

This clone has a single count. The chain has TRBV7-2 and TRBJ2-5; 9 bases match TRBD1. From germline, CDR1 is SGHTA and CDR2 FQGNSA. Unmatched junction bases numbered 10, after V lost 5 bases and J lost 9 bases. The CDR3 is 14 residues long. CDR3 DNA: TGTGCCAGCAGCCAGACAGGGGGTGGGTTGCCCCAGTACTTC. Residues: CASSQTGGGLPQYF. The complete variable domain, with remaining parts taken from reference TRBV7-2 and TRBJ2-5, reads GAGVSQSPSNKVTEKGKDVELRCDPISGHTALYWYRQSLGQGLEFLIYFQGNSAPDKSGLPSDRFSAERTGGSVSTLTIQRTQQEDSAVYLCASSQTGGGLPQYFGPGTRLLVL.

The V gene is TRBV28, the J gene TRBJ2-2, with 8 bases that match TRBD2. The V gene end was trimmed by 6 bases and the J gene end by 4 bases; junction bases not matched to a gene: 7. Germline CDR1 and CDR2: MDHEN and SYDVKM. The CDR3 has 15 amino acids. CDR3 sequence: CASRIGTRGTGELFF. DNA of the CDR3: TGTGCCAGCAGAATCGGGACTAGGGGCACCGGGGAGCTGTTTTTT.